The T cell receptor (beta chain) described here comes from a study of control samples from healthy donors and cancer patients. Trimming pared 6 bases from V and 2 bases from J, leaving 5 bases between. The CDR3 length is 12 residues. Produced via immunoSEQ multiplex PCR; TCRdb's table is partial and in-frame only. The sample carries 170,000 or so clones, 94% recorded once. The sequencing sample was made of blood. The chain recombines TRBV12-3 or TRBV12-4 with TRBJ1-5; D is unclear. This clonotype was obtained from a woman under 30 in good health. The CDR3, as DNA: TGTGCCAGCAGGAAGGGCAATCAGCCCCAGCATTTT. Translating gives CASRKGNQPQHF.